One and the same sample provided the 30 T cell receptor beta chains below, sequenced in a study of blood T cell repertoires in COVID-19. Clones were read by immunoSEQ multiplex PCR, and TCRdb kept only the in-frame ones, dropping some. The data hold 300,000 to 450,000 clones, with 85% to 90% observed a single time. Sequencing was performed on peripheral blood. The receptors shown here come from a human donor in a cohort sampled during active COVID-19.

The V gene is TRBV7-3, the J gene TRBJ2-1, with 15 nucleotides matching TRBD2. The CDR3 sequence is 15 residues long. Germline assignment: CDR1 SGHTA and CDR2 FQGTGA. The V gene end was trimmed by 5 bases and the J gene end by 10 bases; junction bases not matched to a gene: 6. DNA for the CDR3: TGTGCCAGCAGCATGGGACTAGCGGGAGGAAGCGAGCAGTTCTTC. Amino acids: CASSMGLAGGSEQFF.

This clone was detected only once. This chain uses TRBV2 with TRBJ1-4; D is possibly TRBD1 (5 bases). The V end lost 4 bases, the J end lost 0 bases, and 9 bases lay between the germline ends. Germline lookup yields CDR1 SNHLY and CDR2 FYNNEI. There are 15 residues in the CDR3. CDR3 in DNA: TGTGCCAGCAGTGTTGACAGCGCAACTAATGAAAAACTGTTTTTT. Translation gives CASSVDSATNEKLFF.

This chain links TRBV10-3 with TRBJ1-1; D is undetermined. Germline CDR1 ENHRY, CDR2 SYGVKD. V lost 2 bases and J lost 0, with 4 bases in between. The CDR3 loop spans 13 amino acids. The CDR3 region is CAISELLNTEAFF. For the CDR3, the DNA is TGTGCCATCAGTGAGCTTTTGAACACTGAAGCTTTCTTT.

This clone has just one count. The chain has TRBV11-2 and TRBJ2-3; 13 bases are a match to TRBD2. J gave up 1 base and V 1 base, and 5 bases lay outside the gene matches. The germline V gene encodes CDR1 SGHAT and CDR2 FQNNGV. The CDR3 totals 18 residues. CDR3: CASSLATSGGPRTDTQYF. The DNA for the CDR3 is TGTGCCAGCAGCTTAGCGACTAGCGGGGGGCCCCGCACAGATACGCAGTATTTT. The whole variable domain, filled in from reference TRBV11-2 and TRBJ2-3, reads EAGVAQSPRYKIIEKRQSVAFWCNPISGHATLYWYQQILGQGPKLLIQFQNNGVVDDSQLPKDRFSAERLKGVDSTLKIQPAKLEDSAVYLCASSLATSGGPRTDTQYFGPGTRLTVL.

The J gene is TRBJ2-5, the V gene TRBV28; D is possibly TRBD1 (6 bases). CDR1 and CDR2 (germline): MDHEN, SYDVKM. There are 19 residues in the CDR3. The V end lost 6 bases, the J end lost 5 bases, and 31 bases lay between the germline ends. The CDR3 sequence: CASRTTQPVGARNLETQYF. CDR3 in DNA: TGTGCCAGCAGAACCACCCAGCCAGTGGGGGCCCGGAATCTGGAGACCCAGTACTTC.

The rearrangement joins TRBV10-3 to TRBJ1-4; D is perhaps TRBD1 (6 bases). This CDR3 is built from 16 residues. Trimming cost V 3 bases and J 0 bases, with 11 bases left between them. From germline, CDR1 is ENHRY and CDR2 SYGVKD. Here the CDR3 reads CAISEMDRTTNEKLFF. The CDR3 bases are TGTGCCATCAGTGAAATGGACAGAACAACTAATGAAAAACTGTTTTTT.

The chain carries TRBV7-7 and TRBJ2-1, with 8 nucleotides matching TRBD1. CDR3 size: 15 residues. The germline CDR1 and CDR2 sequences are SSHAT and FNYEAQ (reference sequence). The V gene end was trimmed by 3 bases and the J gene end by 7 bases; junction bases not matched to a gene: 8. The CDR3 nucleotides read TGTGCCAGCAGCTTCGCGACAGGGGCCGAAAATGAGCAGTTCTTC. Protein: CASSFATGAENEQFF.

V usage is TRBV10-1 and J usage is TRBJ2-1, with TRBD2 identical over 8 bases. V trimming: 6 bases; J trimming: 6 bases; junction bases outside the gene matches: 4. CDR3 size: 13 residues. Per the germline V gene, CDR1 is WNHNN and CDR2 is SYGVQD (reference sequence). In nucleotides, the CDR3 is TGCGCCAGCAGCCCCGGACTAGCCAATGAGCAGTTCTTC. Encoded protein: CASSPGLANEQFF.

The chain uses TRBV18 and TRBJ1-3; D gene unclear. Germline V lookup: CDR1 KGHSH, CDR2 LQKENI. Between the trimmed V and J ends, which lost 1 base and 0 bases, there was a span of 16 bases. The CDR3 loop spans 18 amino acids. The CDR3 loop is CASSPLRATADSGNTIYF. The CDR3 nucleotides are TGTGCCAGCTCACCACTAAGAGCGACGGCGGACTCTGGAAACACCATATATTTT.

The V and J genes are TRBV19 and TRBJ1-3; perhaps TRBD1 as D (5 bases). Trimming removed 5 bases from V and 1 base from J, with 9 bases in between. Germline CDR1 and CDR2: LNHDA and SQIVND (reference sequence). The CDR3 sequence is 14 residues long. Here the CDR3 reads CASSDSSSGNTIYF. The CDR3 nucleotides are TGTGCCAGTAGTGACAGCTCTTCTGGAAACACCATATATTTT.

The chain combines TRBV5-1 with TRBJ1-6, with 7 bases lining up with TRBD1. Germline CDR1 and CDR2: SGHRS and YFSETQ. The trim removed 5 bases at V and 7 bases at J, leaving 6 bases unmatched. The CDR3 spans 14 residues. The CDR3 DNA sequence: TGCGCCAGCAGTCAGGACAGGCAGAATTCACCCCTCCACTTT. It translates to CASSQDRQNSPLHF.

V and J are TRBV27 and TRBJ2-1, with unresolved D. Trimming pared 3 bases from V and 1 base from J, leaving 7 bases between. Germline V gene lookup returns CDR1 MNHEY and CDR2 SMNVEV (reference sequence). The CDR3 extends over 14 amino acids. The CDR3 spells CASSLHGSYNEQFF. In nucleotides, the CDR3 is TGTGCCAGCAGTTTGCACGGGTCCTACAATGAGCAGTTCTTC.

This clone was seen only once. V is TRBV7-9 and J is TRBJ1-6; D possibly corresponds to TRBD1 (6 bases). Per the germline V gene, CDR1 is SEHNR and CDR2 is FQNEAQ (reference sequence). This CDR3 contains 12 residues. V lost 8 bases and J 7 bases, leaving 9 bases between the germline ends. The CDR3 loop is CASRQGNSPLHF. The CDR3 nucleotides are TGTGCCAGCCGCCAGGGGAATTCACCCCTCCACTTT.

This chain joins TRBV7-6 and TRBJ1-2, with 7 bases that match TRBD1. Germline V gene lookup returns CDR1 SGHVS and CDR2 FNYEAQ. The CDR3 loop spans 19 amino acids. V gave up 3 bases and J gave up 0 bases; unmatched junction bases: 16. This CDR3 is CASSFQGGFRGLANYGYTF. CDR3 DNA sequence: TGTGCCAGCAGCTTCCAGGGGGGCTTCAGGGGCCTAGCTAACTATGGCTACACCTTC. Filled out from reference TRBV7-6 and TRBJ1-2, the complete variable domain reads GAGVSQSPRYKVTKRGQDVALRCDPISGHVSLYWYRQALGQGPEFLTYFNYEAQQDKSGLPNDRFSAERPEGSISTLTIQRTEQRDSAMYRCASSFQGGFRGLANYGYTFGSGTRLTVV.

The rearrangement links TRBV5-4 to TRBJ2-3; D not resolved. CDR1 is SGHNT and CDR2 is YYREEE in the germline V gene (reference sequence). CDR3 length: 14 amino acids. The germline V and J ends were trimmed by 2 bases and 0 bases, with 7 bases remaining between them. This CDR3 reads CASSLPVSTDTQYF. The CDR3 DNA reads TGTGCCAGCAGCTTACCAGTGAGCACAGATACGCAGTATTTT.

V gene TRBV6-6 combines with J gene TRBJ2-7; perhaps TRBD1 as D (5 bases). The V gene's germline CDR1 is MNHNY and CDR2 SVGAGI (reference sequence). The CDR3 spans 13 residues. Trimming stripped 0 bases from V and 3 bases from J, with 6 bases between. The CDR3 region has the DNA TGTGCCAGCAGTTACTCCCAGGGCTACGAGCAGTACTTC. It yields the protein CASSYSQGYEQYF.

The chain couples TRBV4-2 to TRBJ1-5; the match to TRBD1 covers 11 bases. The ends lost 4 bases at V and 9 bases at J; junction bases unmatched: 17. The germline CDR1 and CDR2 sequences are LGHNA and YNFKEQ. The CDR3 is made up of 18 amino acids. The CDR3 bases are TGTGCCAGCAGCCGAGATCAGACCGGGACAGGGGGGATCTGGCCCCAGCATTTT. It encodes CASSRDQTGTGGIWPQHF.

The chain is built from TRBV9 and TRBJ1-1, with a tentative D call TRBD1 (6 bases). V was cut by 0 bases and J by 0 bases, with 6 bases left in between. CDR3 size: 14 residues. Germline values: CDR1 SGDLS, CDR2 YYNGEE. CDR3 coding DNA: TGTGCCAGCAGCGTAGCAGGGGTGAACACTGAAGCTTTCTTT. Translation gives CASSVAGVNTEAFF.

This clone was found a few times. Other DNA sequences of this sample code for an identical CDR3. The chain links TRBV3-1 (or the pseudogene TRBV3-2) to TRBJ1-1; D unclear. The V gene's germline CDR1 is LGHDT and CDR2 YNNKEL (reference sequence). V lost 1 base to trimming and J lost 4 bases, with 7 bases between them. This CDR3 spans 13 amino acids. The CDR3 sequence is CASSQGPGTEAFF. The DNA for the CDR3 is TGTGCCAGCAGCCAAGGTCCGGGCACTGAAGCTTTCTTT.

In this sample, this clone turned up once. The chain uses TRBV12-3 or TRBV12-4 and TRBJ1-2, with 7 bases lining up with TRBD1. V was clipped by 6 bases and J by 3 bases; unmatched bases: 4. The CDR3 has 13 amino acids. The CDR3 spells CASSSGQHYGYTF. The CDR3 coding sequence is TGTGCCAGCAGCTCGGGACAGCACTATGGCTACACCTTC.

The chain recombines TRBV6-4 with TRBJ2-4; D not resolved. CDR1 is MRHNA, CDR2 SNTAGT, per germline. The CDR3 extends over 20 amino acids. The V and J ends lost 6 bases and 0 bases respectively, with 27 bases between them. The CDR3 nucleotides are TGTGCCAGCAGCCCGGCGGAGACGGCGACTGACTGTTTAGCCAAAAACATTCAGTACTTC. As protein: CASSPAETATDCLAKNIQYF.

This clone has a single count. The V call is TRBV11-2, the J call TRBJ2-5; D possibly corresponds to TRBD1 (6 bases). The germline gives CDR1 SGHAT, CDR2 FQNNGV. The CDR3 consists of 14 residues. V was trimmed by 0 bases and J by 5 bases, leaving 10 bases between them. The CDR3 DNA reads TGTGCCAGCAGCTTAGAAGGGGGTTGGGAGACCCAGTACTTC. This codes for CASSLEGGWETQYF.

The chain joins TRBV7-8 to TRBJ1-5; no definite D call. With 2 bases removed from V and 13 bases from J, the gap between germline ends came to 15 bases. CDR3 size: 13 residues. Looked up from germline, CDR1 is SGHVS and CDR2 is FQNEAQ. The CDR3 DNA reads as TGTGCCAGCAGCTTAAGTGTGGTCCAGGAACAGCATTTT. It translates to CASSLSVVQEQHF.

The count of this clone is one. CDR3: CASSPNNYEQYF. CDR3 nucleotides: TGTGCCAGCAGTCCGAACAACTACGAGCAGTACTTC. This chain joins TRBV27 and TRBJ2-7; D gene ambiguous. This CDR3 comprises 12 residues. With 5 bases removed from V and 3 bases from J, the gap between germline ends came to 8 bases. Looked up from germline, CDR1 is MNHEY and CDR2 is SMNVEV (reference sequence).

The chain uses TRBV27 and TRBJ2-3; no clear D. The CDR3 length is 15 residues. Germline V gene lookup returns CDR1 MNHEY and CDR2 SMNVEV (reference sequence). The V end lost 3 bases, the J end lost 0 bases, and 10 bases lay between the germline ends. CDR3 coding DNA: TGTGCCAGCAGTTTCGCGTTCCCTAGCACAGATACGCAGTATTTT. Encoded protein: CASSFAFPSTDTQYF.

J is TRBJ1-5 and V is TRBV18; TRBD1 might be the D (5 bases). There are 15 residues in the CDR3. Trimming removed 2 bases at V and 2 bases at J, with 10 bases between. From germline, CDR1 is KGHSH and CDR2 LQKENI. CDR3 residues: CASSPVRGGNQPQHF. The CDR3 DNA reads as TGTGCCAGCTCACCAGTGCGGGGGGGCAATCAGCCCCAGCATTTT.

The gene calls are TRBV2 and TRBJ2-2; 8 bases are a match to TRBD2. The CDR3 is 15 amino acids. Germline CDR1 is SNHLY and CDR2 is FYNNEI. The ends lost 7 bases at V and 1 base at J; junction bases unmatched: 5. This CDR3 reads CASNQAGGNTGELFF. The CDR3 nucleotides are TGTGCCAGCAATCAGGCGGGAGGGAACACCGGGGAGCTGTTTTTT. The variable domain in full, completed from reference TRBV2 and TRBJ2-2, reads EPEVTQTPSHQVTQMGQEVILRCVPISNHLYFYWYRQILGQKVEFLVSFYNNEISEKSEIFDDQFSVERPDGSNFTLKIRSTKLEDSAMYFCASNQAGGNTGELFFGEGSRLTVL.

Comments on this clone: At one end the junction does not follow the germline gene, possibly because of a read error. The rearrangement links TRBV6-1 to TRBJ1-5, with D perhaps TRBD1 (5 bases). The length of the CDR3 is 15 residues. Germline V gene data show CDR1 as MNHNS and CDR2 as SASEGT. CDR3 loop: CASREDSFFNQPQHF. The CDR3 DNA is TGTGCCAGCAGGGAAGACAGCTTTTTCAATCAGCCCCAGCATTTT.

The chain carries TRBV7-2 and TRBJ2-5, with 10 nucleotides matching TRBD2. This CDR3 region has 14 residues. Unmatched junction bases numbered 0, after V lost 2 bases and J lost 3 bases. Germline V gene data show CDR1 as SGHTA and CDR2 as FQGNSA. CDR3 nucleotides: TGTGCCAGCAGCTTAACTAGCGGGGAAGAGACCCAGTACTTC. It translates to CASSLTSGEETQYF.

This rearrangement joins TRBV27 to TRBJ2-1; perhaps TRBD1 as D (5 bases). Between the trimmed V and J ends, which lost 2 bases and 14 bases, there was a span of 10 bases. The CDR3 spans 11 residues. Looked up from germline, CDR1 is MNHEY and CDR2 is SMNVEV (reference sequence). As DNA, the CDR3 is TGTGCCAGCAGTTTACCCGACAGAAAGTTCTTC. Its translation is CASSLPDRKFF.